This is a list of T cell receptor beta chains from one sample in a study of T cell responses to AZD1222 COVID-19 vaccine. Here immunoSEQ multiplex PCR was the method, and the copy in TCRdb shows in-frame clones only, minus some. The repertoire consists of roughly 85,000 clones, with roughly 90% occurring once and the leading ten covering more than 4.5%. Sequenced here: peripheral blood, sampled on day 0 of MenACWY control vaccination. These receptors originate from an adult in good health. The CDR3 runs from the conserved cysteine through the conserved F or W. A D gene is named only where the DNA matches it firmly. Clone size is stated in some rows and not others, as once, few, many or a class when expanded.

d_call,j_call,v_call,clone_size,cdr3_aa,cdr3_nt
NA,TRBJ1-1,TRBV11-2,NA,CASSLFGTEAFF,TGTGCCAGCAGCTTATTTGGCACTGAAGCTTTCTTT
NA,TRBJ1-5,TRBV7-2,NA,CASSSGPPEPQHF,TGTGCCAGCAGCTCCGGCCCCCCCGAGCCCCAGCATTTT
NA,TRBJ2-3,TRBV9,NA,CASSVLTGGGTDTQYF,TGTGCCAGCAGCGTATTGACAGGCGGCGGGACAGATACGCAGTATTTT
NA,TRBJ1-5,TRBV30,NA,CAWSHSGSSQPQHF,TGTGCCTGGAGTCACTCAGGGTCGAGTCAGCCCCAGCATTTT
TRBD2,TRBJ2-3,TRBV5-5,NA,CASSLSGVTDTQYF,TGTGCCAGCAGCTTGAGCGGGGTAACAGATACGCAGTATTTT
NA,TRBJ1-6,TRBV7-6,NA,CASSLSPRGSYNSPLHF,TGTGCCAGCAGCCTCTCCCCCAGGGGCTCCTATAATTCACCCCTCCACTTT
NA,TRBJ2-3,TRBV5-6,NA,CASSFGRAGDTQYF,TGTGCCAGCAGCTTCGGCAGAGCTGGGGATACGCAGTATTTT
NA,TRBJ1-2,TRBV7-9,NA,CASSLEARFYGYTF,TGTGCCAGCAGCTTAGAGGCCAGGTTCTATGGCTACACCTTC
NA,TRBJ1-1,TRBV2,NA,CASNPMRDEAFF,TGTGCCAGCAACCCAATGAGGGACGAAGCTTTCTTT
NA,TRBJ2-2,TRBV5-1,medium-sized,CASSFASLNTGELFF,TGCGCCAGCAGCTTTGCTAGCCTGAACACCGGGGAGCTGTTTTTT
NA,TRBJ1-5,TRBV9,few,CASSVGGPGQPQHF,TGTGCCAGCAGCGTAGGGGGGCCGGGGCAGCCCCAGCATTTT
NA,TRBJ1-1,TRBV5-6,few,CASSLASYRNTEAFF,TGTGCCAGCAGCTTGGCCAGTTACAGGAACACTGAAGCTTTCTTT
NA,TRBJ1-3,TRBV15,NA,CATSLRDPGNTIYF,TGTGCCACCAGCCTGAGGGACCCTGGGAACACCATATATTTT
NA,TRBJ1-1,TRBV5-6,NA,CASSLYQGAAFF,TGTGCCAGCAGCTTATATCAGGGCGCAGCTTTCTTT
NA,TRBJ2-7,TRBV10-3,NA,CAISATGGAYEQYF,TGTGCCATCAGTGCAACAGGGGGGGCCTACGAGCAGTACTTC
NA,TRBJ2-7,TRBV5-4,NA,CASRGEGEQYF,TGTGCCAGCAGGGGAGAGGGGGAGCAGTACTTC
NA,TRBJ1-1,TRBV3-1/TRBV3-2,NA,CASSQVAGAEAFF,TGTGCCAGCAGCCAAGTGGCAGGCGCTGAAGCTTTCTTT
TRBD1,TRBJ1-2,TRBV19,NA,CASSVSRGYGYTF,TGTGCCAGTAGTGTAAGCAGGGGGTATGGCTACACCTTC
NA,TRBJ2-5,TRBV5-6,NA,CASSPLSETQYF,TGTGCCAGCAGCCCTCTGAGCGAGACCCAGTACTTC
NA,TRBJ1-3,TRBV9,NA,CASSDRGSLNGNTIYF,TGTGCCAGCAGCGATAGGGGCAGTTTAAATGGAAACACCATATATTTT
NA,TRBJ1-1,TRBV7-3,NA,CASSPLVQGLNTEAFF,TGTGCCAGCAGCCCTCTTGTTCAGGGCCTGAACACTGAAGCTTTCTTT
NA,TRBJ1-1,TRBV28,NA,CASRRSTEAFF,TGTGCCAGCAGACGTAGCACTGAAGCTTTCTTT
NA,TRBJ2-6,TRBV11-2,once,CASRSLLWGANVLTF,TGTGCCAGCAGGTCCCTGCTCTGGGGGGCCAACGTCCTGACTTTC